This T cell receptor (beta chain) was sequenced in a study of T cells in Graves' hyperthyroidism and ophthalmopathy. In the ophthalmopathy cohort, Clinical Activity Score was at least 3, NOSPECS grade at least 4, and duration under 3 months. This clonotype came up a few times. Template material for amplifying TCR beta CDR3 regions consisted of RNA transcripts. HTBI primers were the set used in a first-round RT-PCR of the TCR CDR3. TCRdb re-called the multiplex PCR reads with MiXCR, one entry per CDR3 protein. The sample gives about 260,000 distinct CDR3 sequences, roughly 22% of which show up once; around 65% is in the top ten. The sample taken for sequencing was blood. The sequence was collected from a man between 25 and 39 years old with Graves' ophthalmopathy.

The CDR3 is CAYIPTGGFGEARETQYF. The CDR3 region has the DNA TGTGCCTACATCCCGACAGGGGGGTTTGGGGAGGCTCGAGAGACCCAGTACTTC. The chain combines TRBV30 with TRBJ2-5; 9 nucleotides align to TRBD1. The CDR3 loop spans 18 amino acids. Germline values: CDR1 GTSNPN, CDR2 SVGIG (reference sequence). Trimming removed 7 bases from V and 4 bases from J; junction bases left unmatched: 22.